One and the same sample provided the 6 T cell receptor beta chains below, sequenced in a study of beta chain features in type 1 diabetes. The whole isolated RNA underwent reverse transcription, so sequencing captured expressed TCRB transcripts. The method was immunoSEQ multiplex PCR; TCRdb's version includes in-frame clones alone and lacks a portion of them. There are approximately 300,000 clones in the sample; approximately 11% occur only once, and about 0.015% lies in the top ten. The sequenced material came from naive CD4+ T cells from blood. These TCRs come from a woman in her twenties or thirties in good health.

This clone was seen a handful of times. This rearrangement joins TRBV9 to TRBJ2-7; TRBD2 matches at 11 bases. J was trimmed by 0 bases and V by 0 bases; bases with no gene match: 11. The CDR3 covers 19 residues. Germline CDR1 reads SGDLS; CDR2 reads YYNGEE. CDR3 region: CASSVARRLAGSSSYEQYF. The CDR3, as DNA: TGTGCCAGCAGCGTAGCTCGAAGACTAGCGGGATCCAGCTCCTACGAGCAGTACTTC.

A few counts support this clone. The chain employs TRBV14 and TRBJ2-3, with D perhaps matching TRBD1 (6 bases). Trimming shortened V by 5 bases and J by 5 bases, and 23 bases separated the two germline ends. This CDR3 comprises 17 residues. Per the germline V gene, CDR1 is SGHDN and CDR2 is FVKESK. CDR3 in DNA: TGTGCCAGCAGCACCCGCATACAGGGAAAATTAGGAGATACGCAGTATTTT. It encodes CASSTRIQGKLGDTQYF. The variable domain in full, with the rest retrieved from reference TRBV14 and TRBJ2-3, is EAGVTQFPSHSVIEKGQTVTLRCDPISGHDNLYWYRRVMGKEIKFLLHFVKESKQDESGMPNNRFLAERTGGTYSTLKVQPAELEDSGVYFCASSTRIQGKLGDTQYFGPGTRLTVL.

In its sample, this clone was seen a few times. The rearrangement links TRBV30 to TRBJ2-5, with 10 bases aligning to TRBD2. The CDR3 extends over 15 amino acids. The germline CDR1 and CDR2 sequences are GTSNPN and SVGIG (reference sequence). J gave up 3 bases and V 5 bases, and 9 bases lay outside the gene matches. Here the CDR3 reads CAWALTSGLKETQYF. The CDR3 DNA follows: TGTGCCTGGGCTTTGACTAGCGGGCTCAAAGAGACCCAGTACTTC. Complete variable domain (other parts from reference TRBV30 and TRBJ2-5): SQTIHQWPATLVQPVGSPLSLECTVEGTSNPNLYWYRQAAGRGLQLLFYSVGIGQISSEVPQNLSASRPQDRQFILSSKKLLLSDSGFYLCAWALTSGLKETQYFGPGTRLLVL.

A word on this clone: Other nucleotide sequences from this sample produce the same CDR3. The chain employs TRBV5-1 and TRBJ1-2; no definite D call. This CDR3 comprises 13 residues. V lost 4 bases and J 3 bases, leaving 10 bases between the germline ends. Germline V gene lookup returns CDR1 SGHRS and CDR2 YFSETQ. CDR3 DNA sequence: TGCGCCAGCAGCCCCGGTCAGGACTATGGCTACACCTTC. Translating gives CASSPGQDYGYTF. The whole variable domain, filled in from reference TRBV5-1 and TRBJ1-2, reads KAGVTQTPRYLIKTRGQQVTLSCSPISGHRSVSWYQQTPGQGLQFLFEYFSETQRNKGNFPGRFSGRQFSNSRSEMNVSTLELGDSALYLCASSPGQDYGYTFGSGTRLTVV.

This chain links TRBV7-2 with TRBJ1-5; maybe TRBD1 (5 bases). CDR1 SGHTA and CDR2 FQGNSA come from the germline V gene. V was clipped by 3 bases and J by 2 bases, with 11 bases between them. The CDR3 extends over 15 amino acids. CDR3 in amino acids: CASSLTVLGNQPQHF. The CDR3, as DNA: TGTGCCAGCAGCTTGACAGTGTTGGGCAATCAGCCCCAGCATTTT.

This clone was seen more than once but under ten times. The CDR3 coding sequence is TGTGCCAGCAGCTTAGCGGACAGGAGAGGCTACACCTTC. It translates to CASSLADRRGYTF. This chain links TRBV7-2 with TRBJ1-2, with 7 bases lining up with TRBD1. The CDR3 runs to 13 residues. Trimming removed 0 bases from V and 8 bases from J; junction bases left unmatched: 3. Germline CDR1 is SGHTA and CDR2 is FQGNSA.